This T cell receptor beta chain was obtained from a study of technical replicates of blood from four donors. The data were produced by immunoSEQ multiplex PCR, yet TCRdb's version contains in-frame clones alone and is incomplete. The data hold roughly 62,000 clones, with about nine tenths observed a single time. The germline V gene encodes CDR1 SGHTA and CDR2 FQGTGA. With V trimmed by 4 bases and J by 0 bases, 11 bases remained unmatched. The CDR3 runs 18 residues. The source is a human donor in good health. Some clones in this sample may be carry-over from other donors' samples. The sample comprised PBMCs. The rearrangement uses TRBV7-3 and TRBJ2-3; 9 nucleotides line up with TRBD1. The CDR3 sequence is CASSSTRTGAPSTDTQYF. The CDR3 bases are TGTGCCAGCAGCTCCACCCGGACAGGGGCCCCTAGCACAGATACGCAGTATTTT. The full variable domain, its missing parts supplied by reference TRBV7-3 and TRBJ2-3, is GAGVSQTPSNKVTEKGKYVELRCDPISGHTALYWYRQSLGQGPEFLIYFQGTGAADDSGLPNDRFFAVRPEGSVSTLKIQRTERGDSAVYLCASSSTRTGAPSTDTQYFGPGTRLTVL.